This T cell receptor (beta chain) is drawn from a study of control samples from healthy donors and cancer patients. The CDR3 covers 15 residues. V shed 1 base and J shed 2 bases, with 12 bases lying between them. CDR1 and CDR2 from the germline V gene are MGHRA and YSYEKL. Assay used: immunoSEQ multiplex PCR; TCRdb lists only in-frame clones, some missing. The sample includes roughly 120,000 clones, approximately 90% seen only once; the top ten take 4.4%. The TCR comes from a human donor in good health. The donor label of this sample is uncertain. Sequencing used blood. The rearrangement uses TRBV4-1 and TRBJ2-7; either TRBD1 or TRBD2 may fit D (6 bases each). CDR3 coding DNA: TGCGCCAGCAGCCAAGGAGGGGGGCGGACCTACGAGCAGTACTTC. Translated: CASSQGGGRTYEQYF.